The subject of this entry is one T cell receptor beta chain. The antigen remains undetermined. The CDR3 covers 16 residues. The V segment lost 4 bases and the J segment 2 bases; nucleotides outside the gene matches: 9. In germline, CDR1 is SGHRS, CDR2 YFSETQ. The source of the sample is a study of T cell responses to AZD1222 COVID-19 vaccine. The wider study: Recipients boosted at about 4 weeks or about 12 weeks are pooled.

General study points: Compared with day 0, the breadth and depth of the Spike-specific TCR repertoire rose significantly after two doses of AZD1222. Baseline seropositivity characterized only six or seven AZD1222 recipients.

Measured with immunoSEQ multiplex PCR; TCRdb has only the in-frame clones, and not every one. The data show around 71,000 clones, with 80% to 85% seen just once and 2.9% held by the top ten. This TCR was sampled from an adult in good health. Sequencing used peripheral blood, obtained on day 0 of AZD1222 vaccination. This rearrangement joins TRBV5-1 to TRBJ2-7, with 10 bases identical to TRBD1. CDR3 in DNA: TGCGCCAGCAGCCCGGATGGCGGGACAGGGGCCTACGAGCAGTACTTC. It is translated as CASSPDGGTGAYEQYF.